This entry concerns a single TCR beta chain. Its recognized antigen is unknown. One base away there is no much larger clone; base qualities are not given. V is reduced by 2 bases and J by 3 bases, leaving a spacing of 11 bases between them. The CDR3 sequence holds 14 residues, the cysteine and phenylalanine included. Only CDR3 DNA is held: 42 bases, read in frame from base 1. CDR1 LNHDA and CDR2 SQIVND are derived from the germline V gene (reference sequence). This specimen comes from a study of T cell changes during pregnancy in multiple sclerosis (dated by TCRdb to the late 2010s). Context from the whole study: The study examined how the T cell repertoire changed over the course of pregnancy in women with multiple sclerosis.

Libraries were prepared through the immunoSEQ multiplex PCR assay. As stored in TCRdb, this immuneACCESS dataset retains in-frame rearrangements with V and J assigned. A fraction of the clones does not appear; measured against another copy, unresolved V genes explain less than half of the discrepancy, and the remainder lacks a known reason. A total of approximately 30,000 clones appear in this sample, around 92% of them only once. The ten largest make up about 4.3% of the sample. The rearranged segments are TRBV19 and TRBJ2-7, and TRBD2 may be the D gene, going by 6 matching bases. The clonotype comes from a female donor in good health, enrolled as a control in a pregnancy study. The sequenced sample was CD8+ T cells from peripheral blood mononuclear cells, obtained in the second trimester of pregnancy. The sequenced DNA is TGTGCCAGTAGTATAACCAGCGGGCACTACGAGCAGTACTTC. It codes for CASSITSGHYEQYF.